The rows below give T cell receptor beta chains drawn from one sample of a study of T-cell reconstitution after alpha-beta-depleted transplantation in children. TCRdb recomputed calls from the PCR reads with MiXCR, one row per CDR3 protein. The repertoire has about 580,000 distinct CDR3 sequences, 23% of them found once; the top ten carry less than 15%. This sample comprised PBMCs, mostly from graft donor cells, obtained 360 days after TCRalphabeta/CD19-depleted stem cell transplant. The receptors were sampled from a boy under two years old who had a stem cell transplant for acute myeloid leukemia, so the T cells may come from the graft donor. CDR3s leave out the opening cysteine and the closing phenylalanine or tryptophan. The D gene is left open where the match is weak.

v_gene	d_gene	CDR3aa
TRBV13	TRBD1	ASSARDRDVTGELF
TRBV20-1	TRBD2	SATAGTSGGPGAKNIQY
TRBV20-1	TRBD1	SARDPQGQHEQF
TRBV10-1	-	ASSESGTPLNYGYT
TRBV5-6	TRBD2	ASSFWGLADYEQY
TRBV6-2/TRBV6-3	TRBD1	ASDPRQGIQETQY
TRBV4-3	TRBD2	ASSQDSGGGNEQF
TRBV7-2	-	ASSLEAPNTGELF
TRBV29-1	-	SVEGAPWREAF
TRBV20-1	TRBD2	SASVGAGDTDTQY
TRBV27	-	ASSLYRDTGELF
TRBV6-2/TRBV6-3	-	ASSYGGVSYEQY
TRBV18	-	ASSPMGVNTEAF
TRBV29-1	TRBD1	SAGWDRGVNYGYT
TRBV20-1	-	SASIGGQSYGYT
TRBV10-3	-	AIRGALSVHEQY
TRBV6-2/TRBV6-3	-	ASSGGVPETQY
TRBV15	TRBD1	ATSSEGQGSDTQY
TRBV12-3/TRBV12-4	TRBD1	ASRFTSSGTGSSGNTIY
TRBV19	TRBD1	ASTARGPGTGELF
TRBV7-2	TRBD1	ASSEDRKTYEQY
TRBV29-1	-	SVDIGYGYT
TRBV20-1	TRBD1	SATGQLMNTEAF
TRBV10-2	-	ASSATLAKNIQY
TRBV28	-	ASSTGLQGRSYNEQF
TRBV20-1	-	SARGVRDTQY
TRBV5-1	-	ASSSTSYEQY
TRBV9	-	ASSPMPAHATYNEQF
TRBV20-1	TRBD1	RPDRPSTDTQY
TRBV12-3/TRBV12-4	-	ASSPSRGVQPQH
TRBV29-1	-	SVVLGLGDFGYT
TRBV7-2	TRBD2	ASSSGLAGGLNIQY
TRBV7-3	-	ASSLRRGTTEAF
TRBV20-1	TRBD2	SASAGLAAQETQY
TRBV10-3	TRBD2	AIRPSGLAADTQY
TRBV27	-	ASSLSIGGSYGYT
TRBV11-2	-	ASSPSSVGNWGTEAF
TRBV12-3/TRBV12-4	TRBD2	ASSYLAFGTSGAGELF
TRBV20-1	TRBD2	SAPTAGGGEQY
TRBV11-2	TRBD1	ASSSNRQGNTGELF
TRBV20-1	-	SAQGSGARGETQY
TRBV5-1	-	ASSPTRTVGETQY
TRBV6-1	-	ASSTDTYGDYGYT
TRBV20-1	-	SARVQGSGGYT
TRBV6-1	TRBD2	ASRRTSGTYQETQY
TRBV6-5	-	ASSYSDGRDSPLH
TRBV18	-	ASSLSGTATDTQY
TRBV20-1	TRBD2	SALSGGSYEQY
TRBV20-1	-	SGNSFHTDTQY
TRBV20-1	-	SARDSREYEQY
TRBV28	-	ASSLTQTSSYNSPLH
TRBV20-1	TRBD1	SARPTGRTDTQY
TRBV27	-	ASSVTSIRSSYNEQF
TRBV15	-	ATSTDATNEKLF
TRBV5-5	-	ASSYGDGSYEQY
TRBV6-1	-	ASRRDKNNSPLH
TRBV20-1	-	SARVAPTEQF
TRBV27	-	ASSLRGVGNQPQH
TRBV2	-	AVSPPGRSPLH
TRBV20-1	TRBD1	SARSGTGGGEQY